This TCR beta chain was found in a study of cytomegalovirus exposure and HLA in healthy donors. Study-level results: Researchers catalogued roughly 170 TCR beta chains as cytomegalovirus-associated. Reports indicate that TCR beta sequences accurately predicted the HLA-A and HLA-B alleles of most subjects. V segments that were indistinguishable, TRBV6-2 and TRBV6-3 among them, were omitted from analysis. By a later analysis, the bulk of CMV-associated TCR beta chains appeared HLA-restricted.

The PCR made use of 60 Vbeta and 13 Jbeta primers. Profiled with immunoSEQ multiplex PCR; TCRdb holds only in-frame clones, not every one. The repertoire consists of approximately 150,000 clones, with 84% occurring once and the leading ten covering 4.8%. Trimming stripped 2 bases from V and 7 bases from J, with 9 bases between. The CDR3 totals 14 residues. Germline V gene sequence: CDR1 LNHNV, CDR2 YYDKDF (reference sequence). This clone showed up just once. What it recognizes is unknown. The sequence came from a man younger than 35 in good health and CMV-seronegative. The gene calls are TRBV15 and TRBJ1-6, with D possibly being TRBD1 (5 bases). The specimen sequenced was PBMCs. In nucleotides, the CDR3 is TGTGCCACCAGCAGATATGCAGGGAATTCACCCCTCCACTTT. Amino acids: CATSRYAGNSPLHF.